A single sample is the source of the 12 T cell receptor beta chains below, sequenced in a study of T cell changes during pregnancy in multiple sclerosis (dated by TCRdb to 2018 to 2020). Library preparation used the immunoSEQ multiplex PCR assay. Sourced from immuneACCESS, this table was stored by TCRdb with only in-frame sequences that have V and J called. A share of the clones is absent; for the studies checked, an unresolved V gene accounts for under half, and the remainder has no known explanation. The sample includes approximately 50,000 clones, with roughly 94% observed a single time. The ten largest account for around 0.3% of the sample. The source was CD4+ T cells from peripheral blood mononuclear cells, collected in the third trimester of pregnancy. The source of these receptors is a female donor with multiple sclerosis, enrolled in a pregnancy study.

Here the CDR3 DNA reads TGTGCCAGCTCACCATGGGGGGGTCGCACAGATACGCAGTATTTT. Translated: CASSPWGGRTDTQYF. The chain combines TRBV18 with TRBJ2-3, with 7 bases fitting TRBD2. CDR1 and CDR2 from the germline V gene are KGHSH and LQKENI. This CDR3 comprises 15 residues. V was clipped by 2 bases and J by 1 base; unmatched bases: 3.

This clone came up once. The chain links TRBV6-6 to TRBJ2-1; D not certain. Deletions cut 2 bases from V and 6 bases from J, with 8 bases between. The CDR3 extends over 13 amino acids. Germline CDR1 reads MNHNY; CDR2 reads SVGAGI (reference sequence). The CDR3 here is CASSYAGGNEQFF. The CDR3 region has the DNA TGTGCCAGCAGTTACGCTGGCGGCAATGAGCAGTTCTTC.

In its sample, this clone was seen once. The CDR3 sequence: CASSFGISGNTIYF. CDR3 in DNA: TGTGCCAGCAGCTTTGGCATCTCTGGAAACACCATATATTTT. The chain is built from TRBV5-6 and TRBJ1-3; no clear D. The V and J ends lost 2 bases and 0 bases respectively, with 6 bases between them. The CDR3 is made up of 14 amino acids. The V gene's germline CDR1 is SGHDT and CDR2 YYEEEE.

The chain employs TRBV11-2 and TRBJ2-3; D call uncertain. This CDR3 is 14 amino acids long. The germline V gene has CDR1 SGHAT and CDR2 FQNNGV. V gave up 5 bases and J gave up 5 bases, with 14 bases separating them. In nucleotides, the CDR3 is TGTGCCAGCAGCCGCGGATCGACGATAGATACGCAGTATTTT. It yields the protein CASSRGSTIDTQYF.

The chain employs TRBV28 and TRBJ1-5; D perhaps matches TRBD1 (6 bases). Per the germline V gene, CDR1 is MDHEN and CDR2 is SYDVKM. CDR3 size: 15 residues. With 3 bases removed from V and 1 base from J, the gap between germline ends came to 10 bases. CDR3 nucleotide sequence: TGTGCCAGCAGTTTGTTGAGGGGGAGCAATCAGCCCCAGCATTTT. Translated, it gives CASSLLRGSNQPQHF.

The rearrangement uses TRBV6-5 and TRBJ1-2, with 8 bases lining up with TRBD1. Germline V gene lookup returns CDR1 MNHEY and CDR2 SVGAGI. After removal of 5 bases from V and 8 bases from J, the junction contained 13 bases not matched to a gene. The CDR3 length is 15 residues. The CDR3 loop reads CASSRPGTGSAGYTF. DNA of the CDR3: TGTGCCAGCAGTCGTCCCGGGACAGGATCGGCGGGCTACACCTTC.

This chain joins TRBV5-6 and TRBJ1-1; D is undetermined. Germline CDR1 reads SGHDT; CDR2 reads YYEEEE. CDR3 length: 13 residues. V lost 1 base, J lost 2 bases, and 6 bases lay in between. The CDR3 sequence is CASSLQENTEAFF. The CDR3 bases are TGTGCCAGCAGCTTGCAGGAAAACACTGAAGCTTTCTTT.

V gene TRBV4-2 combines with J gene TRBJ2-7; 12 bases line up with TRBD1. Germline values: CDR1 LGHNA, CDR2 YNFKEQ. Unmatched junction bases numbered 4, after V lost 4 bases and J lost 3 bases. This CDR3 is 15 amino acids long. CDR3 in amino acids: CASSRGTGGLYEQYF. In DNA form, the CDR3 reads TGTGCCAGCAGCCGCGGGACAGGGGGCCTCTACGAGCAGTACTTC.

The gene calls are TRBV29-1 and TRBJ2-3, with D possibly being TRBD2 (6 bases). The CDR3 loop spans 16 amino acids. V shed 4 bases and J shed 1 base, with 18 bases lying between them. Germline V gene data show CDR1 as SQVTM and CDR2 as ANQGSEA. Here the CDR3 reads CSVGRWGLSRTDTQYF. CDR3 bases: TGCAGCGTTGGCAGGTGGGGACTTAGCCGCACAGATACGCAGTATTTT.

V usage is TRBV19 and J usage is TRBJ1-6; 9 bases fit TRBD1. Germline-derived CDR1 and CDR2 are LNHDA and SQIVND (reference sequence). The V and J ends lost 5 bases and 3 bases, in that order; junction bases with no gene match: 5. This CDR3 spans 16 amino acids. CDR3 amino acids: CASSSQTGGYNSPLHF. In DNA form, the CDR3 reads TGTGCCAGTAGTTCGCAGACAGGGGGCTATAATTCACCCCTCCACTTT.

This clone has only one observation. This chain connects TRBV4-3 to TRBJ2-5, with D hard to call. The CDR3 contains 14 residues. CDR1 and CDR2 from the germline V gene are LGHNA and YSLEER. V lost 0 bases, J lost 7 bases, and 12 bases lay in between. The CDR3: CASSQDFQVGTQYF. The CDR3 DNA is TGCGCCAGCAGCCAAGATTTTCAGGTGGGGACCCAGTACTTC.

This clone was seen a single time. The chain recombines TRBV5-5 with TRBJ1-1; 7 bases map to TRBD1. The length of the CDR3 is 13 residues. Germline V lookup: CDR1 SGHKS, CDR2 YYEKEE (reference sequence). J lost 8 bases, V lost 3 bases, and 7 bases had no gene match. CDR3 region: CASSSYTGVEAFF. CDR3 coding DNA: TGTGCCAGCAGCTCGTATACAGGGGTCGAAGCTTTCTTT.